The next 17 T cell receptor beta chains were all read from a single sample in a study of blood T cell repertoires in COVID-19. The method was immunoSEQ multiplex PCR; TCRdb's version includes in-frame clones alone and lacks a portion of them. The sample consists of a few hundred thousand clones, roughly 86% of them appearing once. Sequencing was carried out using peripheral blood. The receptors were sampled from a man aged 40-49 years who had recovered from COVID-19.

This chain uses TRBV6-2 or TRBV6-3 with TRBJ1-2; D ambiguous. Deletions cut 6 bases from V and 6 bases from J, with 20 bases between. Germline CDR1 reads MNHEY; CDR2 reads SVGEGT. This CDR3 has 15 residues. Here the CDR3 DNA reads TGTGCCAGCAGCAGTTCGAGGTTGTTGGAGGATGGCTACACCTTC. This codes for CASSSSRLLEDGYTF.

V and J are TRBV5-6 and TRBJ1-2; no firm D call. The germline V and J ends were trimmed by 1 base and 1 base, with 14 bases remaining between them. Germline assignment: CDR1 SGHDT and CDR2 YYEEEE. The CDR3 sequence is 16 residues long. DNA for the CDR3: TGTGCCAGCAGCTTGATCGGTCCAGCGGATAACTATGGCTACACCTTC. It translates to CASSLIGPADNYGYTF.

The chain is built from TRBV30 and TRBJ1-2; unclear D gene. The CDR3 covers 12 residues. The germline V gene encodes CDR1 GTSNPN and CDR2 SVGIG (reference sequence). V lost 2 bases to trimming and J lost 5 bases, with 9 bases between them. The CDR3 loop reads CAWSPGGYGYTF. DNA of the CDR3: TGTGCCTGGAGTCCGGGAGGATATGGCTACACCTTC.

The CDR3 nucleotides read TGTGCCAGCAGCTTAGGGTTAACCGATAATGGCATGGATACGCAGTATTTT. Residues: CASSLGLTDNGMDTQYF. The chain uses TRBV7-2 and TRBJ2-3; D is undetermined. Trimming removed 1 base from V and 6 bases from J, with 20 bases in between. In germline, CDR1 is SGHTA, CDR2 FQGNSA. The CDR3 runs 17 residues.

The gene calls are TRBV5-1 and TRBJ2-7, with 7 positions matching TRBD1. This CDR3 has 15 amino acids. V was clipped by 4 bases and J by 0 bases; unmatched bases: 7. Germline V gene data show CDR1 as SGHRS and CDR2 as YFSETQ. The CDR3 reads CASSRTGDSSYEQYF. In DNA form, the CDR3 reads TGCGCCAGCAGCAGGACCGGGGACAGCTCCTACGAGCAGTACTTC.

This chain connects TRBV11-2 to TRBJ2-7, with TRBD1 identical over 10 bases. V was pared by 5 bases and J by 3 bases, with 13 bases of the junction left unmatched. Germline CDR1 and CDR2: SGHAT and FQNNGV. The CDR3 is 17 residues long. CDR3 sequence reads: CASSPRGGQGFHYEQYF. CDR3 nucleotides: TGTGCCAGCAGCCCCCGCGGGGGACAGGGGTTCCACTACGAGCAGTACTTC.

The rearrangement joins TRBV19 to TRBJ1-2; D not resolved. This CDR3 contains 16 residues. Trimming took 2 bases from V and 0 from J, leaving 13 bases between them. Germline V CDR1 and CDR2: LNHDA, SQIVND (reference sequence). The CDR3 region has the DNA TGTGCCAGTAGTATATGGCTGGCAGAAGCTAACTATGGCTACACCTTC. It encodes CASSIWLAEANYGYTF.

The chain uses TRBV27 and TRBJ1-6, with 11 bases aligning to TRBD1. The CDR3 covers 17 residues. Germline V gene lookup returns CDR1 MNHEY and CDR2 SMNVEV (reference sequence). The V gene end was trimmed by 4 bases and the J gene end by 7 bases; junction bases not matched to a gene: 9. CDR3 DNA sequence: TGTGCCAGCAGTTCCGGACAGGGGGCGTACTCGAATTCACCCCTCCACTTT. The encoded protein is CASSSGQGAYSNSPLHF.

This chain uses TRBV5-1 with TRBJ2-1; 12 nucleotides line up with TRBD2. The germline gives CDR1 SGHRS, CDR2 YFSETQ. The CDR3 contains 19 residues. V shed 0 bases, J shed 3 bases, and the junction held 10 bases outside the gene matches. Here the CDR3 DNA reads TGCGCCAGCAGCTTGGGGGGGGCCCAACTAGCGGGAGGCTACAATGAGCAGTTCTTC. Encoded protein: CASSLGGAQLAGGYNEQFF.

The V and J genes are TRBV12-3 or TRBV12-4 and TRBJ1-2; D not resolved. V was pared by 6 bases and J by 3 bases, with 11 bases between. The CDR3 runs to 13 residues. The CDR3 DNA follows: TGTGCCAGCAGCCCTTACGGGTACTATGGCTACACCTTC. This translates into CASSPYGYYGYTF.

The V gene is TRBV11-3, the J gene TRBJ2-1; no definite D call. V lost 2 bases and J 8 bases, leaving 13 bases between the germline ends. The CDR3 loop spans 14 amino acids. From germline, CDR1 is SGHNT and CDR2 YENEEA. CDR3 in amino acids: CASSLRHLTHEQFF. The CDR3 region has the DNA TGTGCCAGCAGCTTAAGACACTTAACCCATGAGCAGTTCTTC.

This chain uses TRBV9 with TRBJ2-5, with 7 bases aligning to TRBD2. The CDR3 sequence is 15 residues long. Germline V CDR1 and CDR2: SGDLS, YYNGEE. V shed 6 bases, J shed 2 bases, and the junction held 10 bases outside the gene matches. CDR3 nucleotides: TGTGCCAGCACGGGGGGTGGGGCGGGGCAAGAGACCCAGTACTTC. Amino acid sequence: CASTGGGAGQETQYF.

This sequence joins TRBV27 and TRBJ1-5, with TRBD1 identical over 8 bases. The length of the CDR3 is 17 residues. V lost 5 bases, J lost 1 base, and 10 bases stayed unmatched. The germline gives CDR1 MNHEY, CDR2 SMNVEV (reference sequence). The CDR3, as DNA: TGTGCCAGCAGTGGAAACAGGGGGAGGATGAGCAATCAGCCCCAGCATTTT. Translated: CASSGNRGRMSNQPQHF.

In this sample, this clone turned up once. The V gene is TRBV19, the J gene TRBJ2-7; D not certain. Germline V gives CDR1 LNHDA, CDR2 SQIVND (reference sequence). This CDR3 is built from 13 residues. Trimming shortened V by 1 base and J by 4 bases, and 8 bases separated the two germline ends. The DNA of the CDR3 is TGTGCCAGTAGTATAGGTCTGGAGTACGAGCAGTACTTC. Translating gives CASSIGLEYEQYF. The whole variable domain, remainder taken from reference TRBV19 and TRBJ2-7, is DGGITQSPKYLFRKEGQNVTLSCEQNLNHDAMYWYRQDPGQGLRLIYYSQIVNDFQKGDIAEGYSVSREKKESFPLTVTSAQKNPTAFYLCASSIGLEYEQYFGPGTRLTVT.

The DNA of the CDR3 is TGTGCCAGCAGCCCGGGTGTCCTAGCGGGAGCGTACACCGGGGAGCTGTTTTTT. Translating gives CASSPGVLAGAYTGELFF. The chain combines TRBV9 with TRBJ2-2; 10 bases map to TRBD2. Germline CDR1 reads SGDLS; CDR2 reads YYNGEE. The CDR3 spans 18 residues. V gave up 4 bases and J gave up 3 bases; unmatched junction bases: 12. Full variable domain (remainder filled in from reference TRBV9 and TRBJ2-2): DSGVTQTPKHLITATGQRVTLRCSPRSGDLSVYWYQQSLDQGLQFLIQYYNGEERAKGNILERFSAQQFPDLHSELNLSSLELGDSALYFCASSPGVLAGAYTGELFFGEGSRLTVL.

In its sample, this clone was seen a few times. The chain employs TRBV9 and TRBJ1-6; weak D call: TRBD1 (6 bases). CDR3 size: 12 residues. V lost 8 bases, J lost 8 bases, and 11 bases lay in between. Germline CDR1 reads SGDLS; CDR2 reads YYNGEE. The CDR3 reads CARGGVDSPLHF. In DNA, the CDR3 is TGTGCCAGAGGGGGGGTAGATTCACCCCTCCACTTT.

The V and J genes are TRBV7-9 and TRBJ2-2; TRBD1 might be the D (5 bases). The CDR3 is made up of 17 amino acids. Looked up from germline, CDR1 is SEHNR and CDR2 is FQNEAQ (reference sequence). Trimming left V 1 base short and J 7 bases short, with 19 bases between. DNA for the CDR3: TGTGCCAGCAGCTTAGTAAGGTTTGACAGAACCAACGGGGAGCTGTTTTTT. Translating gives CASSLVRFDRTNGELFF.